The source of this T cell receptor beta chain is a study of blood T cell repertoires in COVID-19. Clones were read by immunoSEQ multiplex PCR, and TCRdb kept only the in-frame ones, dropping some. The data hold about 120,000 clones, with about 88% observed a single time. Germline loops: CDR1 MNHEY, CDR2 SMNVEV (reference sequence). Deletions cut 11 bases from V and 7 bases from J, with 26 bases between. The CDR3 is made up of 15 amino acids. The sequence was collected from a woman aged 70-85 years who had recovered from COVID-19. The chain employs TRBV27 and TRBJ1-2; D perhaps matches TRBD1 (6 bases). Material: peripheral blood. This chain's CDR3 is CAGFPVLGGTSGYTF. The CDR3 nucleotides read TGTGCCGGATTCCCGGTGCTCGGGGGGACAAGTGGCTACACCTTC.